This T cell receptor (beta chain) was recorded in a study of ipilimumab plus nivolumab after autologous stem cell transplantation (dated by TCRdb to about 2021). As for the study more broadly: Trial patients received a median of roughly five ipilimumab doses and roughly eight nivolumab doses. Both primary refractory and relapsed disease were represented in the DLBCL cohort, where 18-month progression-free survival was 85.7% and 28.6%, respectively. Patients with high-risk diffuse large B cell lymphoma, mature T cell lymphoma, or multiple myeloma undergoing autologous transplant were enrolled in the trial. Thirty-five patients made up the trial's intent-to-treat population. Study-wide conclusions, independent of this receptor: The authors concluded that, as post-transplant consolidation, combined checkpoint inhibition appeared tolerable. The authors stated that profiles of the T cell receptor repertoire, regulatory T cell phenotype and gut microbiota provided a biologic rationale for studying this approach further.

Ipilimumab was given at 1 mg/kg intravenously on day 1 of selected weeks, and checkpoint therapy started 14 to 28 days after autologous transplant. The nivolumab dose was 3 mg/kg intravenously, delivered on day 1 of weeks 1, 4, 7, 10, and every two weeks through week 26. This was a Phase Ib clinical trial that tested ipilimumab plus nivolumab, given as combined checkpoint inhibition, for consolidation following autologous stem cell transplantation. This clone has more than one count but fewer than ten. There is no known antigen for this receptor. Within one base of it there is no much larger clone, and no base qualities were kept. Other DNA variants within this sample encode the same CDR3. Libraries were made using the immunoSEQ multiplex PCR assay. TCRdb's version of the immuneACCESS table is confined to in-frame rearrangements and falls short of the full clone set. An unresolved V gene accounts for under half of the shortfall where checked; the remainder is of unknown origin. Counted in this sample were 20,000 to 30,000 clones; about 86% of them appeared once. The ten largest clones capture around 5.2% of the sample.

Measured from the cysteine to the phenylalanine, the CDR3 is 15 residues long. Only CDR3 DNA remains: 45 bases, in frame from the first base. Relative to germline, V is 4 bases shorter and J is 7 bases shorter, with 22 bases between their ends. The germline V gene specifies SQVTM as CDR1 and ANQGSEA as CDR2. The receptor was isolated from a male donor with diffuse large B-cell lymphoma. Here the sequenced sample was PBMCs, taken in a trial of ipilimumab plus nivolumab as post-transplant consolidation. This chain joins TRBV29-1 to TRBJ2-5; the D gene is perhaps TRBD2, from 7 matching bases. The sequence in DNA is TGCAGCGTTGTCCAGCCACAGGGAGGGGGGGGGACCCAGTACTTC. The encoded protein is CSVVQPQGGGGTQYF.